These 20 T cell receptor beta chains came from one sample sequenced in a study of CD8 T cells in ankylosing spondylitis. TCRdb reprocessed the 5' RACE reads with MiXCR, giving one entry per CDR3 protein. The sample has approximately 220,000 distinct CDR3 sequences, around a quarter seen once. Sequences were obtained from blood, either unsorted or a sorted T cell fraction (not recorded which). These receptors were taken from a male donor with ankylosing spondylitis or in good health (not recorded which).

V usage is TRBV4-1 and J usage is TRBJ2-7, with D hard to call. This CDR3 is built from 15 residues. V was trimmed by 0 bases and J by 4 bases, leaving 13 bases between them. Germline assignment: CDR1 MGHRA and CDR2 YSYEKL. CDR3 protein: CASSQDPGRMYEQYF. CDR3 bases: TGCGCCAGCAGCCAAGATCCCGGACGGATGTACGAGCAGTACTTC.

The chain employs TRBV29-1 and TRBJ2-5; no clear D. V lost 4 bases, J lost 1 base, and 10 bases lay in between. This CDR3 contains 13 residues. Germline V gene lookup returns CDR1 SQVTM and CDR2 ANQGSEA. The CDR3 sequence is CSVASATQETQYF. DNA for the CDR3: TGCAGCGTTGCCAGCGCTACCCAAGAGACCCAGTACTTC.

This clonotype has a count of ten or more. The chain couples TRBV7-2 to TRBJ2-2; no clear D gene. The CDR3 covers 15 residues. Per the germline V gene, CDR1 is SGHTA and CDR2 is FQGNSA. Trimming took off 4 bases at V and 3 bases at J, with 12 bases between the two ends. The CDR3 DNA is TGTGCCAGCAGCTCCCGTCAAACCTACACCGGGGAGCTGTTTTTT. Residues: CASSSRQTYTGELFF.

This clonotype appeared many times. V gene TRBV7-2 combines with J gene TRBJ2-1, with 11 bases identical to TRBD2. Germline loops: CDR1 SGHTA, CDR2 FQGNSA. V shed 1 base, J shed 5 bases, and the junction held 10 bases outside the gene matches. This CDR3 spans 18 amino acids. The CDR3 sequence: CASSLGQAGTSGHNEQFF. CDR3 bases: TGTGCCAGCAGCTTAGGGCAGGCCGGGACTAGCGGACACAATGAGCAGTTCTTC.

This clonotype was observed many times. This chain uses TRBV5-1 with TRBJ2-1; D is possibly TRBD1 (6 bases). V was pared by 3 bases and J by 15 bases, with 16 bases between. The CDR3 totals 12 residues. Germline loops: CDR1 SGHRS, CDR2 YFSETQ. The CDR3 DNA reads as TGCGCCAGCAGCTCGGACAGCCCATCGAGGTTCTTC. It specifies CASSSDSPSRFF.

This clonotype showed up many times. This chain connects TRBV4-1 to TRBJ2-1, with 11 bases that match TRBD2. Germline CDR1 is MGHRA and CDR2 is YSYEKL. This CDR3 is built from 15 residues. Trimming removed 2 bases from V and 6 bases from J; junction bases left unmatched: 3. The CDR3 sequence: CASSQTTSGSNEQFF. The CDR3 DNA reads as TGCGCCAGCAGCCAAACCACTAGCGGGAGCAATGAGCAGTTCTTC.

The V and J genes are TRBV29-1 and TRBJ1-5, with 10 bases that match TRBD1. CDR1 is SQVTM, CDR2 ANQGSEA, per germline. The CDR3 contains 13 residues. V lost 6 bases, J lost 7 bases, and 6 bases stayed unmatched. CDR3 in amino acids: CSVRGQGDQPQHF. The CDR3 DNA sequence: TGCAGCGTGAGAGGACAGGGGGACCAGCCCCAGCATTTT.

This clonotype was detected many times. The rearrangement joins TRBV6-5 to TRBJ2-7; 11 positions agree with TRBD2. Looked up from germline, CDR1 is MNHEY and CDR2 is SVGAGI. The CDR3 is 16 amino acids. The J segment lost 1 base and the V segment lost 0 bases, leaving 2 bases of the junction unmatched. The DNA of the CDR3 is TGTGCCAGCAGTTACTCTACTAGCGGGAGATCCTACGAGCAGTACTTC. Its translation: CASSYSTSGRSYEQYF.

The V and J genes are TRBV20-1 and TRBJ2-2; unclear D gene. Germline loops: CDR1 DFQATT, CDR2 SNEGSKA (reference sequence). The CDR3 length is 15 residues. V lost 3 bases to trimming and J lost 5 bases, with 16 bases between them. CDR3 sequence reads: CSASPLVWDTGELFF. DNA for the CDR3: TGCAGTGCTAGTCCTTTGGTTTGGGATACCGGGGAGCTGTTTTTT.

This clonotype was picked up a small number of times. The J gene is TRBJ2-7, the V gene TRBV12-3 or TRBV12-4, with 10 bases that match TRBD1. This CDR3 is built from 15 residues. V lost 6 bases and J lost 3; bases outside the gene matches: 8. CDR3 DNA: TGTGCCAGCAGCTATACCGGGACAGGGGTCTACGAGCAGTACTTC. It codes for CASSYTGTGVYEQYF.

This clonotype was seen repeatedly, ten times or more. V is TRBV10-3 and J is TRBJ2-1; TRBD2 matches 10 bases. V shed 6 bases and J 4 bases; nucleotides not matched to a gene: 6. This CDR3 region has 15 residues. Per the germline V gene, CDR1 is ENHRY and CDR2 is SYGVKD. The CDR3 protein is CAIRKGLAEYNEQFF. Written as DNA, the CDR3 is TGTGCCATCAGAAAAGGACTAGCGGAATACAATGAGCAGTTCTTC.

This clonotype was observed many times. This sequence joins TRBV12-3 or TRBV12-4 and TRBJ2-2; weak D call: TRBD1 (5 bases). There are 14 residues in the CDR3. Trimming pared 4 bases from V and 1 base from J, leaving 7 bases between. CDR3 sequence (DNA): TGTGCCAGCAGTTCCAGGGAGAACACCGGGGAGCTGTTTTTT. Translation: CASSSRENTGELFF.

This clonotype was found many times. The J gene is TRBJ2-5, the V gene TRBV29-1; TRBD1 might be the D (5 bases). CDR1 SQVTM and CDR2 ANQGSEA come from the germline V gene. V was pared by 8 bases and J by 1 base, with 11 bases between. The CDR3 extends over 12 amino acids. In DNA form, the CDR3 reads TGCAGCATCAGGGAAGCCCAAGAGACCCAGTACTTC. This sequence encodes CSIREAQETQYF.

The chain couples TRBV24-1 to TRBJ2-1, with 10 bases aligning to TRBD2. The CDR3 has 16 residues. V trimming: 3 bases; J trimming: 7 bases; junction bases outside the gene matches: 8. Germline CDR1 is KGHDR and CDR2 is SFDVKD. Here the CDR3 DNA reads TGTGCCACCAGTGATCCTGGGGGAGCGGGAGGGAATGAGCAGTTCTTC. This translates into CATSDPGGAGGNEQFF.

This clonotype showed up many times. This chain uses TRBV5-1 with TRBJ1-4; D unclear. Germline V gene lookup returns CDR1 SGHRS and CDR2 YFSETQ. The CDR3 totals 14 residues. With 4 bases removed from V and 7 bases from J, the gap between germline ends came to 14 bases. CDR3 in amino acids: CASSKSPVGEKLFF. The CDR3 DNA reads TGCGCCAGCAGCAAATCCCCCGTCGGTGAAAAACTGTTTTTT.

V gene TRBV4-2 combines with J gene TRBJ2-1; tentative D call: TRBD1 (5 bases). The V gene lost 1 base and the J gene lost 6 bases, with 13 bases spanning the gap. The CDR3 loop spans 15 amino acids. Germline CDR1 is LGHNA and CDR2 is YNFKEQ. The chain's CDR3 is CASSQGDGQGNEQFF. The CDR3, as DNA: TGTGCCAGCAGCCAAGGAGACGGGCAGGGCAATGAGCAGTTCTTC.

V is TRBV20-1 and J is TRBJ1-1; TRBD1 agrees at 9 bases. The length of the CDR3 is 12 residues. Germline V CDR1 and CDR2: DFQATT, SNEGSKA (reference sequence). DNA of the CDR3: TGCAGCACAAGGGACAGGGTCACTGAAGCTTTCTTT. Its translation is CSTRDRVTEAFF.

This clonotype was detected ten times or more. This chain uses TRBV29-1 with TRBJ2-3; 9 nucleotides align to TRBD2. Germline V CDR1 and CDR2: SQVTM, ANQGSEA. The ends lost 4 bases at V and 5 bases at J; junction bases unmatched: 4. CDR3 length: 13 amino acids. In nucleotides, the CDR3 is TGCAGCGTTGGTAGCGGGAGAATAGATACGCAGTATTTT. Its translation is CSVGSGRIDTQYF.

This sequence joins TRBV10-3 and TRBJ2-5; TRBD1 or TRBD2 may be the D gene (5 bases each). The germline CDR1 and CDR2 sequences are ENHRY and SYGVKD. This CDR3 has 14 amino acids. V gave up 5 bases and J gave up 3 bases, with 13 bases separating them. CDR3 DNA sequence: TGTGCCATCAGTCCGGGACGAAACGAAGAGACCCAGTACTTC. Its protein is CAISPGRNEETQYF.

This clonotype was counted many times. This chain joins TRBV5-1 and TRBJ2-5, with D perhaps matching TRBD2 (5 bases). The ends were cut back, 4 bases at V and 1 base at J, with 11 bases in the middle. The CDR3 has 14 amino acids. In germline, CDR1 is SGHRS, CDR2 YFSETQ. Written as DNA, the CDR3 is TGCGCCAGCAGCCCCCTAGCTTCCCAAGAGACCCAGTACTTC. This gives the protein CASSPLASQETQYF.